This T cell receptor (beta chain) was retrieved from a study of blood T cell repertoires in COVID-19. Background on the study: From the United States, Italy and Spain came samples of acute and convalescent COVID-19. From T cells, B-cell-depleted T cells, or PBMCs came the material, which was cDNA or gDNA.

Seattle's enrolled individuals joined amid active infection and were then monitored longitudinally. Under the authors' procedure: Estimates of nucleated cell counts were drawn from the amplification of reference gene primers. Sequencing used immunoSEQ multiplex PCR; TCRdb keeps in-frame clones, though not all of them. The V and J calls and clone size are taken from that table; D and trimming were inferred from the DNA. Among under 400,000 clones listed, almost 90% were seen once. This clone was detected once. This sequence was found in a woman aged 25 to 39 with COVID-19, enrolled during active disease. Sequencing was carried out using peripheral blood.

The CDR3 loop reads CASVGAGAGYNEQFF. The CDR3 nucleotides are TGTGCCAGCGTGGGCGCGGGAGCGGGTTACAATGAGCAGTTCTTC. This chain uses TRBV28 with TRBJ2-1; 7 nucleotides line up with TRBD2. The CDR3 spans 15 residues. Germline lookup yields CDR1 MDHEN and CDR2 SYDVKM. V shed 8 bases and J 4 bases; nucleotides not matched to a gene: 11. The full variable domain, completed using reference TRBV28 and TRBJ2-1, is DVKVTQSSRYLVKRTGEKVFLECVQDMDHENMFWYRQDPGLGLRLIYFSYDVKMKEKGDIPEGYSVSREKKERFSLILESASTNQTSMYLCASVGAGAGYNEQFFGPGTRLTVL.